This entry features one T cell receptor beta chain sequence. The sample originates from a study of control samples from healthy donors and cancer patients. The method was immunoSEQ multiplex PCR; TCRdb's version includes in-frame clones alone and lacks a portion of them. The sample consists of around 120,000 clones, around 89% of them appearing once. The CDR3 has 14 amino acids. V gave up 7 bases and J gave up 4 bases; unmatched junction bases: 6. In germline, CDR1 is MNHEY, CDR2 SVGAGI. The sequence derives from a man aged 35 to 55 in good health. The chain carries TRBV6-5 and TRBJ1-4, with 7 bases that match TRBD1. What was sequenced was blood. The CDR3 DNA reads as TGTGCCAGCAATTTTGGGACAGTTAATGAAAAACTGTTTTTT. Translation: CASNFGTVNEKLFF.